The clone carrying this T cell receptor beta chain was counted a few times. This sample was taken from a study of blood T cells in healthy people across ages. A J-beta primer mix and a sample-barcoded 5' primer were used in a second PCR of roughly 6 to 12 cycles. TCRdb fed the 5' RACE reads into MiXCR, producing one record per CDR3 protein. This sample has roughly 1.5 million distinct CDR3 sequences; roughly two fifths occur once, and the top ten carry 4%. Each sample yielded at least 6 million isolated PBMCs. Germline CDR1 and CDR2: SQVTM and ANQGSEA. With V trimmed by 4 bases and J by 0 bases, 6 bases remained unmatched. CDR3 length: 15 residues.

Sequencing was done on a sample of blood. J is TRBJ1-5 and V is TRBV29-1, with 7 positions matching TRBD1. This sequence was found in a woman between 18 and 29 years old in good health. The CDR3 nucleotides are TGCAGCGTTGGGGACAGCCCTTATAGCAATCAGCCCCAGCATTTT. Translated, it gives CSVGDSPYSNQPQHF.